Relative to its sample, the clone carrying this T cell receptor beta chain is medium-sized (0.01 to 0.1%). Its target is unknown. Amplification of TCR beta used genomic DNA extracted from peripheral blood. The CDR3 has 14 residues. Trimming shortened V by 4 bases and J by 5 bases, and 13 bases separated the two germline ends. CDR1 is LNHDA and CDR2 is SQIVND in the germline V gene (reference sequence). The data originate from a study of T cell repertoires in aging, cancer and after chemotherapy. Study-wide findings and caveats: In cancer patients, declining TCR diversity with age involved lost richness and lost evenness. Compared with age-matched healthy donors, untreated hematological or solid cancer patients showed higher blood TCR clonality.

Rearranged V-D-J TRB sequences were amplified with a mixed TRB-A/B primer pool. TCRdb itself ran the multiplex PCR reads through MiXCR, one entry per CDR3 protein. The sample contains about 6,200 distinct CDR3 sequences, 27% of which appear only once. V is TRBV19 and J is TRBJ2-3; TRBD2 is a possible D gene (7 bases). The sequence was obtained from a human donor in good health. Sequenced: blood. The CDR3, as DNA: TGTGCCAGTAGTAAGGGGGGGCCCGAAGATACGCAGTATTTT. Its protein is CASSKGGPEDTQYF.